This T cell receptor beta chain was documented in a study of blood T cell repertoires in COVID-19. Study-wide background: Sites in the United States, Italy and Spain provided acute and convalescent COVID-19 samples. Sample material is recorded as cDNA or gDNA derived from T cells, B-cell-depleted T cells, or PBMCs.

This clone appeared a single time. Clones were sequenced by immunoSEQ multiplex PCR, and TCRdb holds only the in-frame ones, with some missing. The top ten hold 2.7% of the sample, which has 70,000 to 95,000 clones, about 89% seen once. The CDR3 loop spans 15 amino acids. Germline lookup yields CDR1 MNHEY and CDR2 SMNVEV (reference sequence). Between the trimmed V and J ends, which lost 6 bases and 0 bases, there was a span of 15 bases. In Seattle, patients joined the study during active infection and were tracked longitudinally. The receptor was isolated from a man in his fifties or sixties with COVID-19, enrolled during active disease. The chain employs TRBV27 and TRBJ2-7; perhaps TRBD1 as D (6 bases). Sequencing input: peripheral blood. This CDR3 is CASRAFWDTSYEQYF. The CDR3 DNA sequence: TGTGCCAGCAGGGCTTTCTGGGACACCTCCTACGAGCAGTACTTC.